This entry features one T cell receptor (beta chain) sequence. Its antigen is currently not known. No base quality information exists; no much larger clone differs at one position. This sample is part of a study of CD8 T cells in Susac syndrome (dated by TCRdb to about 2019). Concerning the study at large: The study used repertoire sequencing to test whether antigen drove CD8+ T cell activation and differentiation in Susac syndrome. Broad study findings and their caveats: The number of individuals in the TCR sequencing and HLA analysis was acknowledged as relatively small.

CDR1 is given as KGHSH and CDR2 as LQKENI, both from the germline V gene. Between the V and J ends, shortened by 0 bases and 0 bases respectively, the junction contains 18 bases. From the cysteine through the phenylalanine, the CDR3 covers 19 amino acids. Of all the DNA, just the CDR3 is kept, 57 bases in frame from base 1. Peripheral blood CD8+ and CD4+ T cells from healthy donors, Susac syndrome patients and multiple sclerosis patients were profiled using high-throughput TCR beta sequencing. The multiple sclerosis controls were treatment-naive patients whose relapsing-remitting disease, either stable or active, fulfilled the revised McDonald criteria. Bulk CD8+ and CD4+ T cells were purified by magnetic negative isolation, while CD8+ TEMRA cells were enriched using FACS. Blood was drawn into EDTA tubes, processed within 24 hours, and PBMCs were isolated by density gradient centrifugation. PBMCs intended for TCR sequencing were cryopreserved in liquid nitrogen and thawed later in a water bath at 37 degrees C. A purity of at least 90% was achieved for sorted or isolated CD4+, CD8+ and CD8+ TEMRA cells.

RNA was extracted with the RNeasy kit and roughly 0.5 to 1 ug was reverse transcribed using random hexamers. The immunoSEQ multiplex PCR assay, covering 54 Vbeta and 13 Jbeta segments, was used to amplify TCR beta CDR3 regions. PCR amplification bias was corrected by using a synthetic template baseline for primer optimization and computational correction. Per the authors' processing: Reads were assigned to V, D and J genes according to IMGT and analyzed in immunoSEQ Analyzer, with only productive sequences retained. To calculate clonality, Shannon entropy was normalized by log2 of the number of productive unique sequences and then subtracted from one. For each patient and control, public and private clones were evaluated among the 100 most prevalent clones. Susac-specific clones were defined as absent from healthy and MS cohorts, over a thousand published viral clones and other ImmuneACCESS disease sequences. TCRdb trimmed public reads at Q25 via fastp, called clones via MiXCR and kept in-frame beta chains. Records with the same CDR3 protein are collapsed into one entry carrying the most frequent genes and DNA. None of the V and J calls come from the authors' own analysis; TCRdb made them. This sample has over 130,000 distinct CDR3 sequences in its table, and 85% to 95% of those were observed once. The ten largest account for around 0.12% of the sample.

Sequencing was performed on CD4+ T cells from PBMCs. The rearrangement joined TRBV18 to TRBJ2-4; no D gene call is confident. The clonotype originates from a human donor with multiple sclerosis. In nucleotide form, the sequence is TGTGCCAGCTCACCACCCATCCGGGTTGTGACACAAGCCAAAAACATTCAGTACTTC. Its protein reads: CASSPPIRVVTQAKNIQYF.